This is a list of T cell receptor beta chains from one sample in a study of T cells after yellow fever vaccination. TCRdb analysed the 5' RACE reads with MiXCR anew, one entry per CDR3 protein. The top ten hold approximately 14% of the sample, which has 550,000 or so distinct CDR3 sequences, less than 20% seen once. The sequencing here drew on PBMCs, taken 15 days after the yellow fever booster vaccination. All receptors come from a man younger than 40 who received the YFV17D yellow fever vaccine. Each CDR3 is given with its conserved first and last residue. Fields, in order: D gene, V gene, J gene, clone size, CDR3 DNA, CDR3 protein. The D gene is left open where the match is weak. Rows may omit the clone size; those that give it use once, few, many or a size class.

-	TRBV20-1	TRBJ2-1	-	TGCAGTGCTAGAATATCCCCCAGCTACAATGAGCAGTTCTTC	CSARISPSYNEQFF
-	TRBV7-7	TRBJ2-7	-	TGTGCTAGCAGCTTGACCCCCCTCGACGAGCAGTACTTC	CASSLTPLDEQYF
-	TRBV2	TRBJ2-1	-	TGTGCCAGCAGTGAAATTCTCGCACAGTTCTTC	CASSEILAQFF
TRBD2	TRBV27	TRBJ2-2	-	TGTGCCAGCAGTTTACTGCGGGAGGGTACCGGGGAGCTGTTTTTT	CASSLLREGTGELFF
-	TRBV10-2	TRBJ2-1	-	TGCGCCAGCAGTGACTTGGGTGCCTCCTACAATGAGCAGTTCTTC	CASSDLGASYNEQFF
TRBD1	TRBV7-2	TRBJ2-5	-	TGTGCCAGCAGCCCCCCGGGACAGGGGGTCTGGGAGACCCAGTACTTC	CASSPPGQGVWETQYF
-	TRBV20-1	TRBJ2-1	-	TGCAGTGCTAGAGTAGCTGAGCAGTTCTTC	CSARVAEQFF
-	TRBV20-1	TRBJ2-7	-	TGCAGTGCTAGAGTACCAGGGGGGCCCAACGAGCAGTACTTC	CSARVPGGPNEQYF
-	TRBV20-1	TRBJ2-7	-	TGCAGTGCTAGGAACTTTGAGTACCCCTACGAGCAGTACTTC	CSARNFEYPYEQYF
-	TRBV20-1	TRBJ2-1	few	TGCAGTGCTAGAGCAACCCCCCCTAGTGAGCAGTTCTTC	CSARATPPSEQFF
-	TRBV10-3	TRBJ2-1	-	TGTGCCATCAGTGAGGGTGAATTTAGATCCCATGCGGCCCACTTC	CAISEGEFRSHAAHF
-	TRBV14	TRBJ2-1	few	TGTGCCAGCAGCCACATAAAAGATGAGCAGTTCTTC	CASSHIKDEQFF
TRBD2	TRBV7-2	TRBJ2-3	-	TGTGCCAGCAGCTCCGCGGGGGGGGCTAGCACAGATACGCAGTATTTT	CASSSAGGASTDTQYF
-	TRBV30	TRBJ2-1	-	TGTGCCTGGATTGGGGCTCTCTCCTACAATGAGCAGTTCTTC	CAWIGALSYNEQFF
-	TRBV5-1	TRBJ2-3	-	TGCGCCAGCAGCTTGGGGGCAATAACAGATACGCAGTATTTT	CASSLGAITDTQYF
-	TRBV11-2	TRBJ2-7	-	TGTGCCAGCAGCTTTCAGGGTAACGAGCAGTACTTC	CASSFQGNEQYF
-	TRBV24-1	TRBJ2-3	few	TGTGCCACCAGTGGTGGGGGACCGCAGTATTTT	CATSGGGPQYF
TRBD1	TRBV6-2/TRBV6-3	TRBJ2-5	few	TGTGCCAGCAGGGCCGGGACAGTTGGAGGGACCCAGTACTTC	CASRAGTVGGTQYF
-	TRBV13	TRBJ2-7	few	TGTGCCAGCAGCCGGAGGGACTTCACCTACGAGCAGTACTTC	CASSRRDFTYEQYF
-	TRBV5-1	TRBJ2-7	-	TGCGCCAGCAGCTTGGAGGGTAGTGCCTACGAGCAGTACTTC	CASSLEGSAYEQYF
TRBD2	TRBV9	TRBJ2-1	-	TGTGCCAGCAGCGAACAAGCGGGGGGGTCCTACAATGAGCAGTTCTTC	CASSEQAGGSYNEQFF
-	TRBV5-5	TRBJ1-3	-	TGTGCCAGCAGGCTAGACGGGGGAAACACCATATATTTT	CASRLDGGNTIYF
-	TRBV3-1	TRBJ2-3	few	TGTGCCAGCAGCCTCGTAGGCACTCTCGGAGATACGCAGTATTTT	CASSLVGTLGDTQYF
TRBD2	TRBV20-1	TRBJ2-3	many	TGCAGTGCTAGCGCAAGCGGGAGGGATACGCAGTATTTT	CSASASGRDTQYF
TRBD2	TRBV3-1	TRBJ2-1	few	TGTGCCAGCAGCCCCGGGACTAGCGGGAGGTATTCCTACAATGAGCAGTTCTTC	CASSPGTSGRYSYNEQFF
-	TRBV5-6	TRBJ2-7	-	TGTGCCAGCAGCAACGTCCAAGGGTCCTACGAGCAGTACTTC	CASSNVQGSYEQYF
TRBD2	TRBV12-3/TRBV12-4	TRBJ2-2	-	TGTGCCAGCAGTTCATTGGCCAGCGGGAGGGGCGCCGGGGAGCTGTTTTTT	CASSSLASGRGAGELFF
-	TRBV18	TRBJ2-1	-	TGTGCCAGCTCACCACTAGGGGCTCCAGGGGAGCAGTTCTTC	CASSPLGAPGEQFF
-	TRBV6-5	TRBJ2-1	few	TGTGCCAGCAGTTACTCATCCGGGAGCCATGAGCAGTTCTTC	CASSYSSGSHEQFF
-	TRBV2	TRBJ1-4	few	TGTGCCAGTGGGGACCAGGGAAGAGGGGAAAAACTGTTTTTT	CASGDQGRGEKLFF
TRBD2	TRBV20-1	TRBJ2-5	few	TGCAGTGCCGTCTCGGCCCAGCGGGAGATCGAGACCCAGTACTTC	CSAVSAQREIETQYF
TRBD1	TRBV20-1	TRBJ2-7	-	TGCAGTGCTAGACCAGCGACAGGGTGGGGCGAGCAGTACTTC	CSARPATGWGEQYF
TRBD2	TRBV20-1	TRBJ2-1	-	TGCAGTGCTAGGGAGACCAGCGGGAATTCCAATGAGCAGTTCTTC	CSARETSGNSNEQFF
-	TRBV21-1	TRBJ2-7	-	TGTGCCAGCAGCAATACGTTTTGCGAGTACTTC	CASSNTFCEYF
-	TRBV6-5	TRBJ2-5	few	TGTGTTTCGGAGGGGGGCGCGGAGACCCAGTACTTC	CVSEGGAETQYF
-	TRBV6-5	TRBJ1-4	-	TGTGCCAGCAGCTACGTAGGGGGGTCTGGGGAAAAACTGTTTTTT	CASSYVGGSGEKLFF
-	TRBV5-6	TRBJ2-6	few	TGTGCCAGCGTACTCCCAGGGACAGGGGCCAACGTCCTGACTTTC	CASVLPGTGANVLTF
-	TRBV19	TRBJ2-1	few	TGTGCCAGTATTGGCGTTGGCGGGAACCACAATGAGCAGTTCTTC	CASIGVGGNHNEQFF
-	TRBV7-2	TRBJ2-1	few	TGTGCCAGCAGCTTAGGGGGCAGGGATGAGCAGTTCTTC	CASSLGGRDEQFF
TRBD1	TRBV9	TRBJ2-3	-	TGTGCCAGCAGCGTAGGCAGGACAGGGCTCACAGATACGCAGTATTTT	CASSVGRTGLTDTQYF
-	TRBV29-1	TRBJ2-2	few	TGCAGCGTCTCTGCTCAGGGGACCGGGGAGCTGTTTTTT	CSVSAQGTGELFF
-	TRBV6-2/TRBV6-3	TRBJ2-5	few	TGTGCCAGCAAACCCCCAAACCCGGCAGTAGAGACCCAGTACTTC	CASKPPNPAVETQYF
-	TRBV10-3	TRBJ2-7	few	TGTGCCATCAGTGAATCGGCAGGGAGAGCGAACGAGCAGTACTTC	CAISESAGRANEQYF
-	TRBV10-2	TRBJ2-7	few	TGCGCCAGCAGTGAGTCGACTATGGCAGGCCACGAGCAGTACTTC	CASSESTMAGHEQYF
-	TRBV4-1	TRBJ2-2	once	TGCGCCAGCAGCCATATTTTCCGGCGGGCCCCGAACACCGGGGAGCTGTTTTTT	CASSHIFRRAPNTGELFF
TRBD1	TRBV7-2	TRBJ2-7	few	TGTGCCAGCAGCTGGGACCGGGACAGGAGCTACGAGCAGTACTTC	CASSWDRDRSYEQYF
-	TRBV5-4	TRBJ2-3	few	TGTGCCAGCAGCTTGGATCGGTGGAACACAGATACGCAGTATTTT	CASSLDRWNTDTQYF